Given below is one TCR beta chain in context. Its antigen is as yet unknown. This entry belongs to a study of OX40 agonist ivuxolimab in advanced cancers. Study context: Prior anti-PD-1, anti-PD-L1 or anti-CTLA-4 therapy was allowed; over 30% had some.

Measured with immunoSEQ multiplex PCR; TCRdb has only the in-frame clones, and not every one. The data show 72,000 or so clones, around 90% seen once. Looked up from germline, CDR1 is KGHSH and CDR2 is LQKENI. V was shortened by 4 bases and J by 0 bases, with 16 bases between the two germline ends. The CDR3 contains 17 residues. Study results and limitations: Partial responders receiving 0.1-3.0 mg/kg showed among the lowest clonal expansion.

This specimen was CD4+ or CD8+ T cells sorted from blood, taken in a trial of the OX40 agonist ivuxolimab. The sequence was collected from an adult with an advanced solid tumor such as melanoma, head and neck, liver or kidney cancer. The chain has TRBV18 and TRBJ1-5; D remains unclear. This chain's CDR3 is CASSLFEAGNSNQPQHF. CDR3 DNA sequence: TGTGCCAGCTCACTATTTGAGGCGGGGAATAGCAATCAGCCCCAGCATTTT. Using reference TRBV18 and TRBJ1-5 for the parts outside the CDR3, the full variable domain is NAGVMQNPRHLVRRRGQEARLRCSPMKGHSHVYWYRQLPEEGLKFMVYLQKENIIDESGMPKERFSAEFPKEGPSILRIQQVVRGDSAAYFCASSLFEAGNSNQPQHFGDGTRLSIL.